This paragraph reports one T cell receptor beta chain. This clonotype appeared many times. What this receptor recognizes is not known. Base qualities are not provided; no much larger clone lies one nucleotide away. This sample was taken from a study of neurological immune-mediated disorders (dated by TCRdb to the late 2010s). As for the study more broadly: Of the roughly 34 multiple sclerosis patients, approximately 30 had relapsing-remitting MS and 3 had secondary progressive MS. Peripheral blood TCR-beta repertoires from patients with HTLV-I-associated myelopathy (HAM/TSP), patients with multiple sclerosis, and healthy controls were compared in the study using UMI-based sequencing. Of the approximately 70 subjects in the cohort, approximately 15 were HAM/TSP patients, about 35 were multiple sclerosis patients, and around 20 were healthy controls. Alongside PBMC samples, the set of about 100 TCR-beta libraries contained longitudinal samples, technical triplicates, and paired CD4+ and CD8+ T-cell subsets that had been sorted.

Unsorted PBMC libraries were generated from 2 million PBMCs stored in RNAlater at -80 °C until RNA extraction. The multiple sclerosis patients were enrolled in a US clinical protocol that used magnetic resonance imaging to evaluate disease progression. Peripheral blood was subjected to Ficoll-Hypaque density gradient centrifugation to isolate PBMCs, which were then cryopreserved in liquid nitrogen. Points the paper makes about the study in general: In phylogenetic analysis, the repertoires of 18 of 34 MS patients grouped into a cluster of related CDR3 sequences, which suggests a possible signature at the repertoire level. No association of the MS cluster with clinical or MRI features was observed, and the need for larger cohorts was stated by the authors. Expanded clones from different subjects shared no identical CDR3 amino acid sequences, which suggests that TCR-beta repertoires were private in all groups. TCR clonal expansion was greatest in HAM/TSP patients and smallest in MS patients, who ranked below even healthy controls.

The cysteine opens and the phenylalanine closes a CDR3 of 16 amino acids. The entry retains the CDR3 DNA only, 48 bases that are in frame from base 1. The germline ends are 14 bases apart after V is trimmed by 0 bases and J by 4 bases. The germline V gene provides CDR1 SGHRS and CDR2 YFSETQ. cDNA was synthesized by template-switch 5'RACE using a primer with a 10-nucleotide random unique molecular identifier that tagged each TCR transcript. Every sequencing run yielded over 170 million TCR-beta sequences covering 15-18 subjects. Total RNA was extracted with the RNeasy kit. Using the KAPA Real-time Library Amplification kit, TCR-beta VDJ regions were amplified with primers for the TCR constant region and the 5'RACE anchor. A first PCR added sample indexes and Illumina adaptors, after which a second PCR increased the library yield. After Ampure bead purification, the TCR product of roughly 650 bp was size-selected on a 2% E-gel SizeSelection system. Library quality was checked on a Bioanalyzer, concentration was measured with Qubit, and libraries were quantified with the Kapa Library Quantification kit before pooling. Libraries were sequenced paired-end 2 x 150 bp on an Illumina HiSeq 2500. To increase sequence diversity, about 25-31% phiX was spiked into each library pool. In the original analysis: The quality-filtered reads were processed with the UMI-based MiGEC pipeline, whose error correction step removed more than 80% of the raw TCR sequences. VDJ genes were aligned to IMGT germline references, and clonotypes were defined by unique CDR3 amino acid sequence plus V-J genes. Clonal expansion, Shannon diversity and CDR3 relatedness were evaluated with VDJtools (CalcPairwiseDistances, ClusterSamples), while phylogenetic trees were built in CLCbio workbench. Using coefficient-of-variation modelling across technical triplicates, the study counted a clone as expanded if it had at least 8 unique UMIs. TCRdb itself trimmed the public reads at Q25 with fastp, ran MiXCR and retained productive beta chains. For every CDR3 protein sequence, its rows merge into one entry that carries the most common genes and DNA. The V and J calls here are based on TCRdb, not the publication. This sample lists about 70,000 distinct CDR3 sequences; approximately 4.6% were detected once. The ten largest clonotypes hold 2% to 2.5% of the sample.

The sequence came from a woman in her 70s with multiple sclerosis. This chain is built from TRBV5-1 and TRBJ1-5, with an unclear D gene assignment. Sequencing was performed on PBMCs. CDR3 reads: CASSLGLLEGNQPQHF. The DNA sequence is TGCGCCAGCAGCTTGGGGCTTTTAGAAGGGAATCAGCCCCAGCATTTT.